Below are 11 T cell receptor beta chains sequenced from a single sample in a study of OX40 agonist ivuxolimab in advanced cancers. Libraries were built with the immunoSEQ multiplex PCR assay. The source is immuneACCESS, and TCRdb retained only in-frame sequences with V and J called. Part of the clones is not carried over; for the studies checked, unresolved V genes explain less than half of this, and the remainder is unexplained. The sample table holds over 30,000 clones, of which roughly 87% were seen once. Together, the top ten hold roughly 22% of the sample. Sequencing used CD4+ or CD8+ T cells sorted from blood, obtained in a trial of the OX40 agonist ivuxolimab. All receptors derive from an adult with an advanced solid tumor such as melanoma, head and neck, liver or kidney cancer.

Comment on this clone: At one end the junction does not follow the germline gene, possibly because of a read error. The chain employs TRBV7-3 and TRBJ2-3, with TRBD1 matching 10 bases. The CDR3 has 15 amino acids. In germline, CDR1 is SGHTA, CDR2 FQGTGA. CDR3 amino acids: CASSLTGTGEDTQYF. The DNA of the CDR3 is TGTGCCAGCAGCCTAACCGGGACAGGGGAAGATACGCAGTATTTT.

This clone was observed a single time. This chain connects TRBV7-6 to TRBJ2-1; 7 bases are shared with TRBD1. Losses at the gene ends were 5 bases for V and 6 bases for J; bases not matched to a gene: 10. Per germline, CDR1 SGHVS and CDR2 FNYEAQ. This CDR3 comprises 15 residues. CDR3 nucleotide sequence: TGTGCCAGCAGCGCCCAGACAGGGTCGGCCAATGAGCAGTTCTTC. Translated, it gives CASSAQTGSANEQFF.

This clone was detected only once. The genes are TRBV5-4 and TRBJ2-7; maybe TRBD2 (5 bases). This CDR3 is built from 11 residues. The germline V gene encodes CDR1 SGHNT and CDR2 YYREEE (reference sequence). V was clipped by 0 bases and J by 7 bases, with 5 bases between them. The DNA for the CDR3 is TGTGCCAGCAGCTTGGGGAGGGAGCAGTACTTC. Translating gives CASSLGREQYF.

The sample holds a few counts of this clone. V usage is TRBV9 and J usage is TRBJ1-4; D is uncertain. The germline V gene encodes CDR1 SGDLS and CDR2 YYNGEE. The V end lost 1 base, the J end lost 0 bases, and 4 bases lay between the germline ends. This CDR3 has 14 residues. CDR3 nucleotide sequence: TGTGCCAGCAGCGTAACTGCAACTAATGAAAAACTGTTTTTT. Residues: CASSVTATNEKLFF. Looking up the rest from reference TRBV9 and TRBJ1-4 gives the full variable domain: DSGVTQTPKHLITATGQRVTLRCSPRSGDLSVYWYQQSLDQGLQFLIQYYNGEERAKGNILERFSAQQFPDLHSELNLSSLELGDSALYFCASSVTATNEKLFFGSGTQLSVL.

The chain is built from TRBV27 and TRBJ2-7, with D possibly matching TRBD1 (5 bases). The V gene's germline CDR1 is MNHEY and CDR2 SMNVEV (reference sequence). The CDR3 is made up of 15 amino acids. The V end was cut by 0 bases, the J end by 2 bases, with 11 bases between. The CDR3 nucleotides read TGTGCCAGCAGTTTATCGATAGACAGCACCTACGAGCAGTACTTC. Residues: CASSLSIDSTYEQYF.

The chain couples TRBV28 to TRBJ1-6; the D gene is possibly TRBD1 (6 bases). Per the germline V gene, CDR1 is MDHEN and CDR2 is SYDVKM. With 3 bases removed from V and 0 bases from J, the gap between germline ends came to 9 bases. This CDR3 contains 16 residues. The CDR3 DNA reads TGTGCCAGCAGTTTTGAGGGGGGCTCCTATAATTCACCCCTCCACTTT. Translated: CASSFEGGSYNSPLHF.

In regard to this clone: The conserved final phenylalanine or tryptophan is absent from the CDR3, which likely points to a read error. For the CDR3, the DNA is TGTGCCATCAGTCGGACAGGGGGAGATTCACCCCTCCACCTT. It translates to CAISRTGGDSPLHL. The rearrangement uses TRBV10-3 and TRBJ1-6; 10 bases fit TRBD1. The CDR3 is 14 residues long. The V segment lost 5 bases and the J segment 8 bases; nucleotides outside the gene matches: 3. Germline CDR1 ENHRY, CDR2 SYGVKD.

J is TRBJ1-2 and V is TRBV20-1; D gene uncertain. The CDR3 totals 11 residues. The germline gives CDR1 DFQATT, CDR2 SNEGSKA (reference sequence). The ends were cut back, 5 bases at V and 5 bases at J, with 9 bases in the middle. CDR3 coding DNA: TGCAGTGCTGAACATACGTATGGCTACACCTTC. It is translated as CSAEHTYGYTF.

The chain links TRBV7-3 to TRBJ2-2, with TRBD1 matching over 10 bases. This CDR3 is 16 amino acids long. Trimming at V came to 4 bases and at J to 5 bases, leaving 7 bases not matched to a gene. Germline assignment: CDR1 SGHTA and CDR2 FQGTGA. For the CDR3, the DNA is TGTGCCAGCAGCTCAGACAGGGGGCGGCATACCGGGGAGCTGTTTTTT. This sequence encodes CASSSDRGRHTGELFF.

The chain links TRBV6-4 to TRBJ1-5; D is unresolved. Germline lookup yields CDR1 MRHNA and CDR2 SNTAGT. V lost 5 bases to trimming and J lost 0 bases, with 5 bases between them. The CDR3 spans 13 residues. CDR3 residues: CASSPNSNQPQHF. Here the CDR3 DNA reads TGTGCCAGCAGTCCGAATAGCAATCAGCCCCAGCATTTT.

The chain links TRBV28 to TRBJ2-2; D remains ambiguous. The germline V gene has CDR1 MDHEN and CDR2 SYDVKM. This CDR3 comprises 13 residues. The V end lost 2 bases, the J end lost 5 bases, and 6 bases lay between the germline ends. The CDR3 nucleotides read TGTGCCAGCAGTTTAGTGGCTACCGGGGAGCTGTTTTTT. Protein sequence: CASSLVATGELFF.